This T cell receptor beta chain was identified during a study of spatial heterogeneity in lung cancer. Study observations and caveats: Relative to follow-up, resection was when ubiquitous expanded tumor TCRs appeared more in blood.

Individually, TCR cDNA molecules were each labelled with a unique molecular identifier. TCRdb itself ran the 5' RACE reads through MiXCR, one entry per CDR3 protein. The sample contains 39,000 or so distinct CDR3 sequences, 6% to 8% of which appear only once. This clonotype has ten or more counts. Its cognate antigen is unknown. Stated time point: sample taken at primary tumor resection. Frozen PBMC, nontumor lung or tumor provided whole RNA, which was sequenced unsorted. The V gene's germline CDR1 is SGHRS and CDR2 YFSETQ. Deletions cut 3 bases from V and 4 bases from J, with 13 bases between. The length of the CDR3 is 14 residues.

The sequencing used PBMCs, collected at surgery. The sequence came from a male donor with early-stage non-small cell lung cancer. The chain is built from TRBV5-1 and TRBJ1-1, with a possible D match to TRBD1 (5 bases). The CDR3, as DNA: TGCGCCAGCAGCTCCCGGGGGGGACCCACTGAAGCTTTCTTT. Translating gives CASSSRGGPTEAFF.